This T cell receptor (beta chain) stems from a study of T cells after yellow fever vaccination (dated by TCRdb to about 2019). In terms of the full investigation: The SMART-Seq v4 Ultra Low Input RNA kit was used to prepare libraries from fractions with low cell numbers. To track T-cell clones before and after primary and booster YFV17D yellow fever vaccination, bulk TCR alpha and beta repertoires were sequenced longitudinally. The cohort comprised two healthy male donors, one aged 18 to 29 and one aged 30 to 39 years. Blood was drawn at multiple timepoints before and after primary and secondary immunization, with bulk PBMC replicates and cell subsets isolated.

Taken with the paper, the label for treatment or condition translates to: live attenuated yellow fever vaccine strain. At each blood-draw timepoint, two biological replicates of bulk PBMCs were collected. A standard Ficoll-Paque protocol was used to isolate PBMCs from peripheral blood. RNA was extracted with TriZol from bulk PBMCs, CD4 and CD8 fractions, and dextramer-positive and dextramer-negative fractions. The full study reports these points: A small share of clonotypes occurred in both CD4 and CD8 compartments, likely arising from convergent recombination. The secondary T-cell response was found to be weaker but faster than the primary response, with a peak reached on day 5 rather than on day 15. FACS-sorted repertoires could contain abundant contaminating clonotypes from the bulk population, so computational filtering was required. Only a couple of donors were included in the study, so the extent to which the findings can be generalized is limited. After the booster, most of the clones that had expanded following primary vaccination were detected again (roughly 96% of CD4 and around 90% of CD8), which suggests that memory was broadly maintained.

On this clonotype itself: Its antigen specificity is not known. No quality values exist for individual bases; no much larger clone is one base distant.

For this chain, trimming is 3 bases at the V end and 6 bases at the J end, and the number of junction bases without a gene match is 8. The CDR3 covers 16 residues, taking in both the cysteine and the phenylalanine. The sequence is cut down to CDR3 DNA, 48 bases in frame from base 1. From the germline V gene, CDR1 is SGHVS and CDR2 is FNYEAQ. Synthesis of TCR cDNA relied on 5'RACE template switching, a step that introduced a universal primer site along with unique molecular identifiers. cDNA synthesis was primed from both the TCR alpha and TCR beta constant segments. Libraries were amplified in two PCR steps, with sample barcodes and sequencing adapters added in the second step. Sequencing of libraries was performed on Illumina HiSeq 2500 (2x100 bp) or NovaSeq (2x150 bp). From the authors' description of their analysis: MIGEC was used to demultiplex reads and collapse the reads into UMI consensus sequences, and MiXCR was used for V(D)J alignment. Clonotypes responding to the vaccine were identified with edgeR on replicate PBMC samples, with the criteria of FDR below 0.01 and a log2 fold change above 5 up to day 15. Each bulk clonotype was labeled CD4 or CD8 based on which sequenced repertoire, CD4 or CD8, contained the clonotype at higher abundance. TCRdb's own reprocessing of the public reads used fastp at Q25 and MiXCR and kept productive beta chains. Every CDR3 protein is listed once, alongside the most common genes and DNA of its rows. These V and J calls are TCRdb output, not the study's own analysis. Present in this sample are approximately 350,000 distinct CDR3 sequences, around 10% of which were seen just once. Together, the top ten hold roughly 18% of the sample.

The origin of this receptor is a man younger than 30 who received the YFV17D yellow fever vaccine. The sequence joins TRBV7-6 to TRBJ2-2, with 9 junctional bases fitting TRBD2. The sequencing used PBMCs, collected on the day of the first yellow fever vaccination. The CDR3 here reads CASSLSGGTGAGELFF. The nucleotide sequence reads TGTGCCAGCAGCTTGAGCGGGGGGACGGGTGCCGGGGAGCTGTTTTTT.